This T cell receptor (beta chain) was documented in a study of metastatic and nonmetastatic thyroid tumors. On the study more broadly: Repertoire comparisons spanned blood and tumor or nodule tissue from malignant and benign thyroid patients.

Every patient underwent thyroid surgery untreated. General study results and limits: Malignant tumors reportedly showed significantly higher TCR beta diversity than benign nodules in both blood and tumor.

Authors' analysis steps: The distant-metastasis classifier for papillary thyroid cancer was built from CDR3 differences across clinicopathological groups. TCRdb re-called the PCR reads with MiXCR. TCRdb assigned the V and J calls; the authors' analysis was not used. The sample lists around 20,000 clones; approximately 22% were seen once. Germline V lookup: CDR1 DFQATT, CDR2 SNEGSKA (reference sequence). CDR3 length: 15 amino acids. Unmatched junction bases numbered 9, after V lost 0 bases and J lost 7 bases. This clone was recorded at least ten times. Its target is not known. The V and J genes are TRBV20-1 and TRBJ2-1, with 7 nucleotides matching TRBD2. The clonotype was recovered from a female donor with papillary thyroid cancer or a benign thyroid nodule (not recorded which). Some clones in this sample may be carry-over from other donors' samples. Input material: adjacent normal tissue. This CDR3 is CSARDLAAEENEQFF. DNA for the CDR3: TGCAGTGCTAGAGATCTAGCGGCCGAGGAGAATGAGCAGTTCTTC.